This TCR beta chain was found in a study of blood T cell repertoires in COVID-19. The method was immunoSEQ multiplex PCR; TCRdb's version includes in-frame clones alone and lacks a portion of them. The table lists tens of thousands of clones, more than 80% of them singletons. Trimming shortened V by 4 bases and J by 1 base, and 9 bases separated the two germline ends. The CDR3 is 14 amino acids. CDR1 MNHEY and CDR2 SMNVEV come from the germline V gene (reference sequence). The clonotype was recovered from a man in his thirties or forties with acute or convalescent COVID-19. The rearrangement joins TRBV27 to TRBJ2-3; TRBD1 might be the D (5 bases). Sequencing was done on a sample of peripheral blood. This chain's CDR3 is CASSWGRGTDTQYF. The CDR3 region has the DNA TGTGCCAGCAGTTGGGGCCGGGGCACAGATACGCAGTATTTT.